The entry below gives a single T cell receptor (beta chain) sequence along with its context. The source of the sample is a study of blood T cell repertoires in COVID-19. Sequencing was performed with immunoSEQ multiplex PCR; in TCRdb, only in-frame clones are kept and a portion is missing. This table has about 200,000 clones, roughly 82% appearing once. This sequence originates from a woman aged 60 to 75 with acute COVID-19. Sequencing input: PBMCs or T cells enriched from blood (not recorded which).

Here the CDR3 DNA reads TGTGCCAGCAGCTCTCCAGGGGGCGCAGGCACAGATACGCAGTATTTT. Encoded protein: CASSSPGGAGTDTQYF. The rearrangement links TRBV7-2 to TRBJ2-3; 8 positions match TRBD1. The CDR3 has 16 residues. Germline V gives CDR1 SGHTA, CDR2 FQGNSA. The V gene end was trimmed by 4 bases and the J gene end by 1 base; junction bases not matched to a gene: 7.